The entry below describes one T cell receptor beta chain. The data originate from a study of blood T cell repertoires in COVID-19. Looking at the study overall: Collection of acute and convalescent COVID-19 samples took place in the United States, Italy and Spain. In each case, the material was cDNA or gDNA derived from T cells, B-cell-depleted T cells, or PBMCs.

Original processing methods: The authors estimated nucleated cell counts from reference gene primer amplification. Repertoires were generated with immunoSEQ multiplex PCR, while TCRdb's copy carries only in-frame clones and drops some. That table gives V, J and clone size, and the DNA gave D and trimming. Of roughly 330,000 clones listed, about 84% are singletons. This sequence originates from a woman aged 45-59 years with acute or convalescent COVID-19. Input material: peripheral blood.

CDR3 nucleotide sequence: TGTGCCAGCAGTTATGGGACAGGGACTGCAACTAATGAAAAACTGTTTTTT. Its protein is CASSYGTGTATNEKLFF. V gene TRBV13 combines with J gene TRBJ1-4, with 9 bases that match TRBD1. Losses at the gene ends were 6 bases for V and 0 bases for J; bases not matched to a gene: 8. This CDR3 is built from 17 residues. Per the germline V gene, CDR1 is PRHDT and CDR2 is FYEKMQ (reference sequence).